This is a list of T cell receptor beta chains from one sample in a study of cytomegalovirus exposure and HLA in healthy donors. Measured with immunoSEQ multiplex PCR; TCRdb has only the in-frame clones, and not every one. The sample yields fewer than 150,000 clones, approximately 70% seen once. Sequencing was done on a sample of PBMCs. The receptor set was obtained from a human donor in good health. Each CDR3 is given with its conserved first and last residue. The D gene is left open where the match is weak. Clone size is stated in some rows and not others, as once, few, many or a class when expanded.

abundance	j_gene	d_gene	v_gene	CDR3nt	CDR3aa
.	TRBJ1-5	.	TRBV6-6	TGTGCCAGCACAACCGGACATCTTAGCAATCAGCCCCAGCATTTT	CASTTGHLSNQPQHF
.	TRBJ1-3	.	TRBV6-1	TGTGCCAGCAGTGAAGCTGGAGGCCCCTACTATGGAAACACCATATATTTT	CASSEAGGPYYGNTIYF
few	TRBJ2-7	.	TRBV11-3	TGTGCCAGCAGATGGCAGGGGACCTACGAGCAGTACTTC	CASRWQGTYEQYF
.	TRBJ1-1	.	TRBV7-9	TGTGCCAGCAGCTTCCAGGGTGGTACTGAAGCTTTCTTT	CASSFQGGTEAFF
.	TRBJ2-1	TRBD2	TRBV15	TGTGCCACCAGCACCGGGACTAGCGGGAGGGGTAGGCAGTTCTTC	CATSTGTSGRGRQFF
.	TRBJ2-2	.	TRBV28	TGTGCCAGCAGTTTCTTAAACACCGGGGAGCTGTTTTTT	CASSFLNTGELFF
.	TRBJ2-3	.	TRBV29-1	TGCAGCGTTGGAGACTCGACAGATACGCAGTATTTT	CSVGDSTDTQYF
.	TRBJ2-1	TRBD1	TRBV27	TGTGCCAGCAGTTATGGGGGACAGGTAATGCAGTTCTTC	CASSYGGQVMQFF
few	TRBJ2-7	TRBD1	TRBV18	TGTGCCAGCTCACTATCGACAGGGTTACACGAGCAGTACTTC	CASSLSTGLHEQYF
.	TRBJ2-5	TRBD2	TRBV5-6	TGTGCCAGCAGCCCGGCGCGGGGGGGAGAGACCCAGTACTTC	CASSPARGGETQYF
.	TRBJ2-5	TRBD1	TRBV5-5	TGTGCCAGCAGCTTGGGGACAGGGGAAGAGACCCAGTACTTC	CASSLGTGEETQYF
.	TRBJ2-1	.	TRBV29-1	TGCAGCGTTGGCCAAGCCCCCGGGAAATCCGCCAATGAGCAGTTCTTC	CSVGQAPGKSANEQFF
.	TRBJ2-4	TRBD1	TRBV4-1	TGCGCCAGCAGCCAAGATCCCGGGACAGGGGACATTCAGTACTTC	CASSQDPGTGDIQYF
.	TRBJ2-7	.	TRBV11-2	TGTGCCAGCAGCGCCAGCGACGAGGGCTCCTACGAGCAGTACTTC	CASSASDEGSYEQYF
.	TRBJ2-2	TRBD1	TRBV10-2	TGCGCCAGCGGCCGACAGGGGCCCGGGGAGCTGTTTTTT	CASGRQGPGELFF
few	TRBJ2-1	.	TRBV4-1	TGCGCCAGCAGCCAAGATTCCCGCAATGAGCAGTTCTTC	CASSQDSRNEQFF
.	TRBJ2-3	TRBD1	TRBV11-2	TGTGCCAGCAGCTTAGTGGGACAGAACACAGATACGCAGTATTTT	CASSLVGQNTDTQYF
.	TRBJ2-6	.	TRBV16	TGTGCCAGCAGCCTTTCTCCTCTGGGGGCCAACGTCCTGACTTTC	CASSLSPLGANVLTF
.	TRBJ1-2	.	TRBV28	TGTGCCAGCAGTCGACATAACCCAGGACAGAATGGCTACACCTTC	CASSRHNPGQNGYTF
.	TRBJ2-3	TRBD2	TRBV9	TGTGCCAGCAGCGTAGGATCTAGCGGGGCGAACACAGATACGCAGTATTTT	CASSVGSSGANTDTQYF
.	TRBJ2-5	TRBD2	TRBV6-1	TGTGCCAGCAGTGAAGCGAAGGAGGGACTAGCGGGGTTATCGCAAGAGACCCAGTACTTC	CASSEAKEGLAGLSQETQYF
.	TRBJ1-2	.	TRBV12-5	TGTGCTAGTGGCAGCGGGGGGTATGGCTACACCTTC	CASGSGGYGYTF
.	TRBJ2-7	.	TRBV27	TGTGCCAGCAGTTTACTCGTGGGGGGGCTTTCCTACGAGCAGTACTTC	CASSLLVGGLSYEQYF
.	TRBJ1-5	.	TRBV21-1	TGTGCCAGCAGCAAAGAATCCAGAATCCGCAATCAGCCCCAGCATTTT	CASSKESRIRNQPQHF
.	TRBJ2-7	TRBD2	TRBV6-6	TGTGCCAGCACCCCAGTAGCGGGGCCGACCTACGAGCAGTACTTC	CASTPVAGPTYEQYF
.	TRBJ1-5	.	TRBV6-1	TGTGCCAGCAGTGGGAGGGCCTCAGGTCAGCCCCAGCATTTT	CASSGRASGQPQHF
.	TRBJ2-7	TRBD1	TRBV5-1	TGCGCCAGCAGTCCCCGCCGGGACAGATCACCCGAGCAGTACTTC	CASSPRRDRSPEQYF
.	TRBJ2-7	TRBD2	TRBV6-1	TGTGCCAGCAAACTAGCGGGAGCACGGGAGCAGTACTTC	CASKLAGAREQYF
once	TRBJ2-7	.	TRBV4-2	TGTGCCAGCAGCTCCGAATACGGTTACTACGAGCAGTACTTC	CASSSEYGYYEQYF
.	TRBJ1-2	TRBD1	TRBV27	TGTGCCAGCAGCCTACAGGGGGCTCATGGCTACACCTTC	CASSLQGAHGYTF
.	TRBJ1-2	TRBD1	TRBV5-1	TGCGCCAGCCGCGCCCCCGGACAGGGGGCAGGTGGCTACACCTTC	CASRAPGQGAGGYTF
few	TRBJ2-1	TRBD2	TRBV9	TGTGCCAGCAGCCCCGGACTAGCGGGGGCCTACAATGAGCAGTTCTTC	CASSPGLAGAYNEQFF
.	TRBJ2-5	.	TRBV9	TGTGCCAGCAGCCCCAGCCACAGGGTCGAGACCCAGTACTTC	CASSPSHRVETQYF
.	TRBJ2-7	.	TRBV7-2	TGTGCCAGCAGCTTAATGAGGGCTTCACCCTCCTACGAGCAGTACTTC	CASSLMRASPSYEQYF
.	TRBJ1-2	TRBD1	TRBV19	TGTGCCAGTGGCCGGGACAGGGCACTTGGCTACACCTTC	CASGRDRALGYTF
.	TRBJ2-1	.	TRBV6-6	TGTGCCAGCAGTTACATAAACAATGAGCAGTTCTTC	CASSYINNEQFF
.	TRBJ2-1	.	TRBV27	TGTGCCACCAATCTTTGGCGGGATAGAGATGAGCAGTTCTTC	CATNLWRDRDEQFF